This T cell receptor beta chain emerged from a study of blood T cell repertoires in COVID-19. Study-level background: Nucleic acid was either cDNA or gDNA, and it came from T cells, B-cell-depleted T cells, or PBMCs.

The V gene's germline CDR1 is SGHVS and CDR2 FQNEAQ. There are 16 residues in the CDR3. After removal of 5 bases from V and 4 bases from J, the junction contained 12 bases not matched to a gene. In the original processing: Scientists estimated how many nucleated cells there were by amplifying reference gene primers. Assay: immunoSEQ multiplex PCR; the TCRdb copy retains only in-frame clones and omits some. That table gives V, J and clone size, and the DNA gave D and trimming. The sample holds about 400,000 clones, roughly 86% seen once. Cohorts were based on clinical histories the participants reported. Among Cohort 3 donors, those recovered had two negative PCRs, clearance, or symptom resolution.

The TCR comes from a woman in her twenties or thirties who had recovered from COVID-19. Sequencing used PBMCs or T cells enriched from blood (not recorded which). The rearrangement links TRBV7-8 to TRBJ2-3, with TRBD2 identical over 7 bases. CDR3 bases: TGTGCCAGCAGCCCCCAGGGAGGGTTCGGGGCAGATACGCAGTATTTT. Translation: CASSPQGGFGADTQYF.